This passage covers 13 T cell receptor beta chains from one sample sequenced in a study of T-cell memory formation after mild COVID-19. TCRdb fed the 5' RACE reads into MiXCR, producing one record per CDR3 protein. The table lists under 650,000 distinct CDR3 sequences, 18% of them singletons. The sample taken for sequencing was PBMCs or a T cell subset sorted from them (not recorded which). Source of these receptors: an adult woman who had mild COVID-19 (a few samples of this study predate the infection). Cell type and time point are not known.

This clonotype was observed a few times. V usage is TRBV5-6 and J usage is TRBJ1-5; 8 positions agree with TRBD1. V was pared by 0 bases and J by 5 bases, with 7 bases of the junction left unmatched. This CDR3 has 16 amino acids. The germline CDR1 and CDR2 sequences are SGHDT and YYEEEE. The CDR3 DNA is TGTGCCAGCAGCTTGGCCGGGACAGGCCAATATCAGCCCCAGCATTTT. Translating it yields CASSLAGTGQYQPQHF. Complete variable domain (other parts from reference TRBV5-6 and TRBJ1-5): DAGVTQSPTHLIKTRGQQVTLRCSPKSGHDTVSWYQQALGQGPQFIFQYYEEEERQRGNFPDRFSGHQFPNYSSELNVNALLLGDSALYLCASSLAGTGQYQPQHFGDGTRLSIL.

This clonotype has a handful of counts. The CDR3 sequence: CASSSSDTKSTDTQYF. In DNA form, the CDR3 reads TGTGCCAGCTCATCATCGGACACGAAAAGCACAGATACGCAGTATTTT. The chain carries TRBV18 and TRBJ2-3; D is perhaps TRBD1 (5 bases). Trimming cost V 5 bases and J 0 bases, with 15 bases left between them. The germline V gene encodes CDR1 KGHSH and CDR2 LQKENI. The CDR3 covers 16 residues.

This clonotype was seen more than once but under ten times. The V gene is TRBV25-1, the J gene TRBJ2-7; D is ambiguous. CDR1 is MGHDK and CDR2 is SYGVNS in the germline V gene. The CDR3 loop spans 11 amino acids. V was cut by 4 bases and J by 7 bases, with 8 bases left in between. The chain's CDR3 is CASSAGWEQYF. The CDR3 DNA is TGTGCCAGCAGTGCCGGTTGGGAGCAGTACTTC.

The rearrangement uses TRBV4-2 and TRBJ2-7, with D possibly being TRBD2 (5 bases). The V end was cut by 0 bases, the J end by 0 bases, with 12 bases between. Germline V gene data show CDR1 as LGHNA and CDR2 as YNFKEQ. The CDR3 extends over 16 amino acids. The CDR3 bases are TGTGCCAGCAGCCAAGATAGGGCGGGCGACTCCTACGAGCAGTACTTC. It yields the protein CASSQDRAGDSYEQYF.

J is TRBJ2-1 and V is TRBV7-2, with D uncertain. CDR1 is SGHTA, CDR2 FQGNSA, per germline. CDR3 size: 16 residues. With 6 bases removed from V and 0 bases from J, the gap between germline ends came to 15 bases. The CDR3 reads CASSLRTRSSYNEQFF. The CDR3 nucleotides are TGTGCCAGCAGTCTTCGTACTCGGAGCTCCTACAATGAGCAGTTCTTC.

This clonotype has only a few counts. The chain employs TRBV7-6 and TRBJ1-3; D is unclear. This CDR3 comprises 14 residues. Trimming left V 5 bases short and J 3 bases short, with 11 bases between. Germline V CDR1 and CDR2: SGHVS, FNYEAQ. CDR3 sequence (DNA): TGTGCCAGCAGCCCTAAGGGAGGTGGAAACACCATATATTTT. Protein: CASSPKGGGNTIYF.

This chain links TRBV7-3 with TRBJ2-3; D unresolved. CDR3 length: 15 amino acids. V was clipped by 4 bases and J by 4 bases, with 15 bases between them. Germline CDR1 SGHTA, CDR2 FQGTGA. The CDR3 spells CASSSRPSNADTQYF. CDR3 in DNA: TGTGCCAGCAGCTCCCGACCGAGTAACGCAGATACGCAGTATTTT.

This chain uses TRBV25-1 with TRBJ1-3, with D uncertain. Per the germline V gene, CDR1 is MGHDK and CDR2 is SYGVNS. CDR3 length equals 16 residues. Trimming stripped 1 base from V and 0 bases from J, with 10 bases between. CDR3 coding DNA: TGTGCCAGCAGTGAATGGCCAGCAATCTCTGGAAACACCATATATTTT. It is translated as CASSEWPAISGNTIYF.

This chain uses TRBV20-1 with TRBJ2-7; D may correspond to TRBD1 or TRBD2 (5 bases each). The CDR3 runs 14 residues. Germline assignment: CDR1 DFQATT and CDR2 SNEGSKA (reference sequence). V shed 2 bases and J shed 1 base, with 12 bases lying between them. In DNA form, the CDR3 reads TGCAGTGCTAGATCCCGGGGCCCTTCCTACGAGCAGTACTTC. This encodes CSARSRGPSYEQYF.

The sample holds a few counts of this clonotype. J is TRBJ1-2 and V is TRBV4-1; D is uncertain. V was trimmed by 1 base and J by 4 bases, leaving 13 bases between them. CDR1 and CDR2 from the germline V gene are MGHRA and YSYEKL. The CDR3 loop spans 15 amino acids. The CDR3 is CASSQARASGYGYTF. Here the CDR3 DNA reads TGCGCCAGCAGCCAAGCACGCGCAAGTGGCTATGGCTACACCTTC.

The V gene is TRBV3-1, the J gene TRBJ2-5, with TRBD1 identical over 11 bases. This CDR3 has 15 amino acids. Germline lookup yields CDR1 LGHDT and CDR2 YNNKEL (reference sequence). The V and J ends lost 5 bases and 3 bases, in that order; junction bases with no gene match: 5. The CDR3, as DNA: TGTGCCAGCAGCGCACCGGGACAGGGGGAAGAGACCCAGTACTTC. Its translation: CASSAPGQGEETQYF.

The rearrangement joins TRBV27 to TRBJ2-4; the D gene is possibly TRBD1 (6 bases). The germline V and J ends were trimmed by 6 bases and 13 bases, with 22 bases remaining between them. The CDR3 is 14 residues long. Germline CDR1 is MNHEY and CDR2 is SMNVEV (reference sequence). The CDR3, as DNA: TGTGCCAGCAGACTACAGGGCACCCAAACGGAACAGTACTTC. It yields the protein CASRLQGTQTEQYF.

J is TRBJ1-2 and V is TRBV7-9; 8 bases match TRBD1. This CDR3 has 15 amino acids. Germline CDR1 SEHNR, CDR2 FQNEAQ (reference sequence). Unmatched junction bases numbered 6, after V lost 3 bases and J lost 3 bases. CDR3 sequence: CASSFAPGGYYGYTF. CDR3 DNA sequence: TGTGCCAGCAGCTTCGCCCCAGGGGGCTACTATGGCTACACCTTC.